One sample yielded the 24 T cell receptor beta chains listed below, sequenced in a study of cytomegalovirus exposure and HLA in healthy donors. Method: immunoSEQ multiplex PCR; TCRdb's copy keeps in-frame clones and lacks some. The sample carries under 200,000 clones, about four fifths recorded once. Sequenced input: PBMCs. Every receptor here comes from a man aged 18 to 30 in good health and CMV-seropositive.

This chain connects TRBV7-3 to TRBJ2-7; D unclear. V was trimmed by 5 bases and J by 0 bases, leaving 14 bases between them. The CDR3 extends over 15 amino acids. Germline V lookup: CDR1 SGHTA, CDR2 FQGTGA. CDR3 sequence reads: CASSPRTESSYEQYF. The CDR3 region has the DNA TGTGCCAGCAGCCCCCGAACGGAGAGCTCCTACGAGCAGTACTTC. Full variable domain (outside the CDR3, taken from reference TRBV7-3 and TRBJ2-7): GAGVSQTPSNKVTEKGKYVELRCDPISGHTALYWYRQSLGQGPEFLIYFQGTGAADDSGLPNDRFFAVRPEGSVSTLKIQRTERGDSAVYLCASSPRTESSYEQYFGPGTRLTVT.

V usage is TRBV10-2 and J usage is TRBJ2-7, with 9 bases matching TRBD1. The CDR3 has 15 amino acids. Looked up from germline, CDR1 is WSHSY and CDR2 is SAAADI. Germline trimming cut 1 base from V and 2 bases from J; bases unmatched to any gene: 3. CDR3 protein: CASSELGQGTYEQYF. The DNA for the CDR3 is TGCGCCAGCAGTGAGTTGGGACAGGGAACCTACGAGCAGTACTTC.

The CDR3 region has the DNA TGTGCCAGCAGCGTCGGACAGGGAAGGTCCGGGGAGCTGTTTTTT. Amino acid sequence: CASSVGQGRSGELFF. The rearrangement links TRBV9 to TRBJ2-2, with 8 bases fitting TRBD1. V dropped 2 bases and J dropped 6; count of bases not matched to a gene: 6. Germline CDR1 reads SGDLS; CDR2 reads YYNGEE. CDR3 length: 15 amino acids.

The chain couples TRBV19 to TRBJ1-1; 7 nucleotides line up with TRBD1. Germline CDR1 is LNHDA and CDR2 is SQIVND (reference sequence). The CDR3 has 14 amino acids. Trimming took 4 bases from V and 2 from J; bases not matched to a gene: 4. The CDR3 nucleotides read TGTGCCAGTAGTACACAGGGGAGAAACACTGAAGCTTTCTTT. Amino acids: CASSTQGRNTEAFF.

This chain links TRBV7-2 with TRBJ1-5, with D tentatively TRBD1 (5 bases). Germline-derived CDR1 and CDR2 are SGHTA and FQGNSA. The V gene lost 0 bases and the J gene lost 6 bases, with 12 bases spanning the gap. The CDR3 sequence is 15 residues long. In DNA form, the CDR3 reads TGTGCCAGCAGCTTAGCGGGGCAGGGTAGTCAGCCCCAGCATTTT. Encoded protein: CASSLAGQGSQPQHF.

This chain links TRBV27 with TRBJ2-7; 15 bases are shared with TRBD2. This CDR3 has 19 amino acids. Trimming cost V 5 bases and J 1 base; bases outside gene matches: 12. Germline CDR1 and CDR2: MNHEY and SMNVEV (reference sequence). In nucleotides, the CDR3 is TGTGCCAGCAGTACCACGGGACTAGCGGGAGGCACAAGTTCCTACGAGCAGTACTTC. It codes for CASSTTGLAGGTSSYEQYF.

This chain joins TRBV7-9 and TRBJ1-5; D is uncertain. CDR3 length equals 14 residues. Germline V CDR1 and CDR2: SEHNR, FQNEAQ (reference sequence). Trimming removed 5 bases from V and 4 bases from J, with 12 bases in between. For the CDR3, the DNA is TGTGCCAGCAGCGAGAGGGCTGAGAATCAGCCCCAGCATTTT. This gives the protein CASSERAENQPQHF.

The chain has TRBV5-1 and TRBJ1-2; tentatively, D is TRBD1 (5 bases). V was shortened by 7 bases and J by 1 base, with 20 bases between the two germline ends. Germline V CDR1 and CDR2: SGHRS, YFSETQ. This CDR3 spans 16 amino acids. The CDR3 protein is CASGRGGSLNNYGYTF. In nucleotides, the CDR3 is TGCGCCAGCGGCCGCGGGGGGTCGCTGAATAACTATGGCTACACCTTC.

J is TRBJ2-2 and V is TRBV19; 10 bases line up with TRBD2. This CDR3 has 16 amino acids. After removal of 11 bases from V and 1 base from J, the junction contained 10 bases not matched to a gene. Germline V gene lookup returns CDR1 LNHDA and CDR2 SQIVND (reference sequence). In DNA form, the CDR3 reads TGTGCCCTGAGGGCTAGCGGGGGTTTGAACACCGGGGAGCTGTTTTTT. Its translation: CALRASGGLNTGELFF.

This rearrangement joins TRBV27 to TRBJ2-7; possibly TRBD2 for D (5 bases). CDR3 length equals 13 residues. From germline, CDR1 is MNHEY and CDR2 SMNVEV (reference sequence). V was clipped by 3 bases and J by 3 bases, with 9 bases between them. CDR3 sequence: CASSFPGNYEQYF. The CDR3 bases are TGTGCCAGCAGTTTTCCGGGGAACTACGAGCAGTACTTC.

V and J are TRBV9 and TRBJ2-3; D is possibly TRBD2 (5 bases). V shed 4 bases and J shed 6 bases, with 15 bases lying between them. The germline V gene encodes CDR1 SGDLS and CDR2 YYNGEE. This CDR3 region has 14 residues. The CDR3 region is CASSPPGSVDTQYF. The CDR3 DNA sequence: TGTGCCAGCAGCCCCCCGGGTAGCGTGGATACGCAGTATTTT.

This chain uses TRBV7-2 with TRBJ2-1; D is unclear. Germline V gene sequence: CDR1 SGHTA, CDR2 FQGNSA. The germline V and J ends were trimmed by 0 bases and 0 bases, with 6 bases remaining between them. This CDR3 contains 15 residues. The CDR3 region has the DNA TGTGCCAGCAGCTTAGCGACAAGCTCCTACAATGAGCAGTTCTTC. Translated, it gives CASSLATSSYNEQFF.

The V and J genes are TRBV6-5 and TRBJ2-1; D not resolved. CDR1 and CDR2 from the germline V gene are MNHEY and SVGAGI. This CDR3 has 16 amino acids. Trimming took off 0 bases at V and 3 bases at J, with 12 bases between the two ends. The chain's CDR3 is CASSYSSVASYNEQFF. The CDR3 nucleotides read TGTGCCAGCAGTTACTCGAGTGTAGCCAGCTACAATGAGCAGTTCTTC.

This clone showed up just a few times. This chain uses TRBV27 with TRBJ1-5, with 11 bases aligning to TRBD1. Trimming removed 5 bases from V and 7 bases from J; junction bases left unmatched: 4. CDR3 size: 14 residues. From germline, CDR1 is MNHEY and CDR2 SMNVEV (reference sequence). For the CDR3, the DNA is TGTGCCAGCAGTCCTGGGACAGGGGGGCAGCCCCAGCATTTT. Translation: CASSPGTGGQPQHF.

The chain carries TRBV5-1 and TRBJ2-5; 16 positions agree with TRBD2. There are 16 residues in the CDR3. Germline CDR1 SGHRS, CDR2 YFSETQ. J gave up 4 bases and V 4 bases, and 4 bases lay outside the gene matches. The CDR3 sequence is CASSGGLAGGVETQYF. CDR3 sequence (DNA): TGCGCCAGCAGCGGGGGACTAGCGGGAGGGGTAGAGACCCAGTACTTC.

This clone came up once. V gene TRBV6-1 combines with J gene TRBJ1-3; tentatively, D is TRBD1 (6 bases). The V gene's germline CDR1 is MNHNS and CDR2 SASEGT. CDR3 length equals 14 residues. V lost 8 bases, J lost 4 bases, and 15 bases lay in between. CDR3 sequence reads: CASPQSDRGNTIYF. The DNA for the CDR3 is TGTGCCAGCCCTCAATCGGACAGAGGAAACACCATATATTTT.

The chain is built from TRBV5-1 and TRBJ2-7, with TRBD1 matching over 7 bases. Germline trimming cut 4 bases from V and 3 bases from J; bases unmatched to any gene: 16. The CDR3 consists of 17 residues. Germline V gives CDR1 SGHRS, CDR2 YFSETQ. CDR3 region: CASSPRTGDQKHYEQYF. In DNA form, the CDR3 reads TGCGCCAGCAGCCCTCGGACAGGCGACCAGAAGCACTACGAGCAGTACTTC.

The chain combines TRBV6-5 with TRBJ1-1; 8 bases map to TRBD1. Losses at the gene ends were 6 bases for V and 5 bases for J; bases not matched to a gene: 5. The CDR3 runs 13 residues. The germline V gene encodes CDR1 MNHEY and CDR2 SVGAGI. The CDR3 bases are TGTGCCAGCAGCCACAGGGGGTGGACTGAAGCTTTCTTT. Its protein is CASSHRGWTEAFF.

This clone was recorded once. The CDR3 reads CASSLLTVTNTGELFF. CDR3 coding DNA: TGTGCCAGCTCACTTCTCACGGTCACGAACACCGGGGAGCTGTTTTTT. The chain recombines TRBV18 with TRBJ2-2; no clear D. This CDR3 region has 16 residues. CDR1 is KGHSH and CDR2 is LQKENI in the germline V gene. Between the trimmed V and J ends, which lost 4 bases and 0 bases, there was a span of 12 bases. The full variable domain, rest sourced from reference TRBV18 and TRBJ2-2, is NAGVMQNPRHLVRRRGQEARLRCSPMKGHSHVYWYRQLPEEGLKFMVYLQKENIIDESGMPKERFSAEFPKEGPSILRIQQVVRGDSAAYFCASSLLTVTNTGELFFGEGSRLTVL.

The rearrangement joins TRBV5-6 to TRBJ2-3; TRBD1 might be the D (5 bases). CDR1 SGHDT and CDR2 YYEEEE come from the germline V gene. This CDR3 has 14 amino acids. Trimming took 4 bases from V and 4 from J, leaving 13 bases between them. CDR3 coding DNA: TGTGCCAGCAGCCCGCCGCGCAGGGCAGATACGCAGTATTTT. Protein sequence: CASSPPRRADTQYF.

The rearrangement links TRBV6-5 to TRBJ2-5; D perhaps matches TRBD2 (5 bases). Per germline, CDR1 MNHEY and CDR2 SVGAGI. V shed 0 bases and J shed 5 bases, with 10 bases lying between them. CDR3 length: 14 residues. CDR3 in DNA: TGTGCCAGCAGTTACTCGAGGGCCCCGGAGACCCAGTACTTC. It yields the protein CASSYSRAPETQYF.

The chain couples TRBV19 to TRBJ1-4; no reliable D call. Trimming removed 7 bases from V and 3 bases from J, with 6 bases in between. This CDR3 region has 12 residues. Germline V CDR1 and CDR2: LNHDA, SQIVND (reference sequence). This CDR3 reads CASTNPNEKLFF. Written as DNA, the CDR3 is TGTGCCAGTACTAATCCTAATGAAAAACTGTTTTTT.

The CDR3 loop is CATSRDRPLVSEQFF. CDR3 nucleotides: TGTGCCACCAGCAGAGATAGACCCCTAGTTAGTGAGCAGTTCTTC. The chain has TRBV15 and TRBJ2-1; D unresolved. The CDR3 is 15 residues long. Germline V gives CDR1 LNHNV, CDR2 YYDKDF (reference sequence). V lost 0 bases to trimming and J lost 9 bases, with 15 bases between them.

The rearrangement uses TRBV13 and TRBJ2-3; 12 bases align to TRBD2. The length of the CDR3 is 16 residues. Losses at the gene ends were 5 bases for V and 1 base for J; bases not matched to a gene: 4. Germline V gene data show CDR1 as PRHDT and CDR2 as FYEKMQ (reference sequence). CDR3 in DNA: TGTGCCAGCAGCAACCGACTAGCGGGAGGCACAGATACGCAGTATTTT. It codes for CASSNRLAGGTDTQYF.